The entry below describes one T cell receptor (beta chain). The antigen this receptor binds is unknown. No much larger clone is present one base from it, and per-base qualities are unavailable. Measured from the cysteine to the phenylalanine, the CDR3 is 16 residues long. Only the CDR3 DNA is retained, 48 bases long and in frame from the first base. Reading the germline V gene gives CDR1 LGHNA and CDR2 YSLEER. Trimming costs V 0 bases and J 7 bases, and their ends lie 16 bases apart. Repertoires were sampled multiple times during chemoradiotherapy, which allowed clonal expansion in the tumor microenvironment to be followed. Libraries were constructed by the immunoSEQ multiplex PCR assay. The immuneACCESS repertoire file appears here via TCRdb, limited to in-frame rearrangements. These files lack a portion of the clones; in checked studies, under half of the deficit traces to unresolved V genes, and the cause of the others is not known. The sample has about 32,000 clones on record, roughly 77% of them singletons. The top ten hold 3.5% to 4.5% of the sample.

This record comes from a study of chemoradiotherapy in HPV16-positive cancers (dated by TCRdb to 2021 to 2024). In the study overall: Functional T-cell assays on cells from two HPV16-positive patients defined candidate HPV-specific T-cell clones and common TCR motifs. The candidate HPV-specific TCRs and motifs were subsequently tracked in TCR repertoires obtained from some 80 patients with HPV-related cancers. The study asked whether T-cell immunity to the HPV oncoproteins E6 and E7 changes during chemoradiotherapy and whether this immunity affects survival. Summary of the overall study and its limitations: Expansion of candidate HPV-specific clones and E7-related TCR motifs was observed in the tumor microenvironment during treatment, whereas no such expansion was observed for non-HPV-specific T cells. The functional definition of HPV-specific T cells was derived from only two HPV16-positive patients, and the survival association was reported for HPV16-positive patients. In HPV16-positive patients, expansion of HPV-responsive T cells during chemoradiotherapy was found to be associated with improved recurrence-free survival.

The chain is assembled from TRBV4-3 and TRBJ1-3; the D gene is perhaps TRBD1, on 5 matching bases. The sequence came from a human donor with HPV-associated anogenital cancer. This specimen consisted of blood, obtained from a patient who underwent chemoradiotherapy. DNA sequence: TGCGCCAGCAGCCAAGAGGGCCAGGGCCTGGATAACACCATATATTTT. Its amino acids are CASSQEGQGLDNTIYF.